This T cell receptor beta chain comes out of a study of shared clonotypes between healthy human individuals. CD45RO-negative, CCR7-selected cells formed the naive CD8 fraction, which excluded terminally differentiated effector memory CD45RA+ cells. V gave up 4 bases and J gave up 3 bases, with 18 bases separating them. From germline, CDR1 is SGHTA and CDR2 FQGNSA. There are 16 residues in the CDR3. Measured with immunoSEQ multiplex PCR; TCRdb has only the in-frame clones, and not every one. This table has about 2.1 million clones, about 92% appearing once. The genes are TRBV7-2 and TRBJ1-1; no definite D call. Sample: naive CD8+ T cells from PBMCs. The receptor's source is a man between 18 and 29 years old in good health. Some clones in this sample may be carry-over from other donors' samples. CDR3 coding DNA: TGTGCCAGCAGCTCGGCCCGTAGTAAGGAGGACACTGAAGCTTTCTTT. Amino acid sequence: CASSSARSKEDTEAFF.